This T cell receptor (beta chain) is from a study of T cells after yellow fever vaccination. This clonotype occurred many times. Production of TCR cDNA was by 5'RACE template switching, which also added a universal primer site and UMIs. MiXCR, applied by TCRdb to the 5' RACE reads, yields one record per CDR3 protein. The sample has a few hundred thousand distinct CDR3 sequences, about 4% seen once. CDR1 and CDR2 (germline): LGHNA, YNFKEQ. This CDR3 is 13 amino acids long. Trimming cost V 7 bases and J 5 bases; bases outside gene matches: 4. The J gene is TRBJ2-2, the V gene TRBV4-2, with TRBD2 matching over 7 bases. Material: PBMCs, obtained 5 days after the yellow fever booster vaccination. The origin of this receptor is a man younger than 35 who received the YFV17D yellow fever vaccine. Here the CDR3 DNA reads TGTGCCAGCAATGGGGGGGGAACCGGGGAGCTGTTTTTT. Protein: CASNGGGTGELFF.